This TCR beta chain is from a study of blood T cell repertoires in COVID-19. Study overall: Material from acute and convalescent COVID-19 was sourced from the United States, Italy and Spain.

Data came from immunoSEQ multiplex PCR; TCRdb stores just in-frame clones and leaves some out. The table has about 310,000 clones, about 89% seen once; the top ten hold roughly a tenth. Germline CDR1 and CDR2: MGHRA and YSYEKL. V was pared by 6 bases and J by 3 bases, with 18 bases between. The CDR3 runs to 15 residues. Those enrolled, adults aged 18 to 89 years, came from 24 US areas. Cohort allocation depended upon clinical history that participants reported. Before being deemed recovered, Cohort 3 donors had two negative PCRs, clearance, or symptom resolution. This clone was seen only a few times. This sequence originates from a woman between 40 and 55 years old who had recovered from COVID-19. The sample was PBMCs or T cells enriched from blood (not recorded which). This chain uses TRBV4-1 with TRBJ2-7; D may be TRBD1 (6 bases). The CDR3 protein is CASRPRDTVVYEQYF. CDR3 nucleotide sequence: TGCGCCAGCAGGCCTCGGGACACGGTGGTCTACGAGCAGTACTTC.